This TCR beta chain was obtained from a study of shared clonotypes between healthy human individuals. General observations from the study: In the sorted subsets, rarefaction showed sequencing was incomplete despite large depth. Among non-shared clonotypes, generation probabilities were lower than among those shared by all four donors.

Authors' data handling: ImmunoSEQ only sent back junction sequences with no quality scores, so filtering was done differently. Clones were sequenced by immunoSEQ multiplex PCR, and TCRdb holds only the in-frame ones, with some missing. V and J calls plus clone size are reproduced from that table; the DNA served to infer D and trimming. Among hundreds of thousands of clones listed, more than 60% were seen once. The authors divided CD4+ cells into CD45RA+ naive and CD45RA-negative memory subsets. Details on this clone: No antigen is known for it.

The V gene's germline CDR1 is KGHSH and CDR2 LQKENI. The CDR3 has 14 amino acids. V lost 5 bases to trimming and J lost 2 bases; unmatched junction nucleotides: 1. The chain has TRBV18 and TRBJ2-7; 12 nucleotides align to TRBD2. Sequencing was done on a sample of memory CD4+ T cells sorted from blood. Subset here: CD45RA-negative fraction. The clonotype was recovered from a man in his thirties or forties in good health. The DNA for the CDR3 is TGTGCCAGCTCAGGACTAGCGGGAACCTACGAGCAGTACTTC. Translated: CASSGLAGTYEQYF.